A selection of T cell receptor beta chains follows, all from one sample in a study of T-cell memory formation after mild COVID-19. TCRdb reprocessed the 5' RACE reads via MiXCR and lists one record per CDR3 protein. Here the sample spans about 250,000 distinct CDR3 sequences, roughly 18% being singletons. The sequenced material came from PBMCs or a T cell subset sorted from them (not recorded which). These receptors came from a man aged 18 to 30 who had mild COVID-19 (a few samples of this study predate the infection). Cell type and time point are not known. Each CDR3 is given with its conserved first and last residue. Fields, in order: clone size, J gene, D gene, V gene, CDR3 protein, CDR3 DNA. A D gene is named only where the DNA matches it firmly. Only part of the rows carry a size: once, few, many, or a class if the clone is expanded.

few,TRBJ2-5,NA,TRBV29-1,CSVDSRNQETQYF,TGCAGCGTTGATAGCCGGAATCAAGAGACCCAGTACTTC
few,TRBJ1-6,NA,TRBV12-3/TRBV12-4,CASSLEQGIGALDSPLHF,TGTGCCAGCAGTTTAGAACAGGGCATTGGCGCATTGGATTCACCCCTCCACTTT
NA,TRBJ1-5,TRBD1,TRBV12-3/TRBV12-4,CASSPSTGQHNQPQHF,TGTGCCAGCAGTCCCTCAACGGGACAGCACAATCAGCCCCAGCATTTT
NA,TRBJ2-5,NA,TRBV29-1,CSVEGFSGEETQYF,TGCAGCGTTGAAGGCTTTTCCGGCGAAGAGACCCAGTACTTC
NA,TRBJ2-4,NA,TRBV7-2,CASSESGNIQYF,TGTGCCAGCAGCGAAAGCGGAAACATTCAGTACTTC
NA,TRBJ1-1,NA,TRBV7-2,CASSPQVGFEAFF,TGTGCCAGCAGCCCGCAGGTGGGGTTTGAAGCTTTCTTT
few,TRBJ2-3,NA,TRBV20-1,CSAMLRTSDTQYF,TGCAGTGCTATGCTTCGAACCTCAGATACGCAGTATTTT
NA,TRBJ1-6,NA,TRBV7-9,CASSPGGSSSYNSPLHF,TGTGCCAGCAGCCCCGGGGGGTCGAGCTCCTATAATTCACCCCTCCACTTT
NA,TRBJ1-1,NA,TRBV2,CASRAGGTEAFF,TGTGCCAGCAGAGCCGGGGGGACTGAAGCTTTCTTT
few,TRBJ2-1,NA,TRBV7-2,CASSSPGWGNEQFF,TGTGCCAGCAGCTCCCCTGGTTGGGGCAATGAGCAGTTCTTC
NA,TRBJ1-1,NA,TRBV5-5,CASRRLDRNTEAFF,TGTGCCAGCAGACGCCTTGACAGGAACACTGAAGCTTTCTTT
many,TRBJ1-1,NA,TRBV5-6,CASSLGGGTEAFF,TGTGCCAGCAGCTTGGGTGGGGGCACTGAAGCTTTCTTT
few,TRBJ1-2,NA,TRBV12-3/TRBV12-4,CASSSPGRGSYGYTF,TGTGCCAGCAGCTCCCCCGGGCGGGGTTCTTATGGCTACACCTTC
few,TRBJ2-7,NA,TRBV7-2,CASSSPGSDYEQYF,TGTGCCAGCAGCTCGCCAGGGTCCGACTACGAGCAGTACTTC
NA,TRBJ1-1,NA,TRBV25-1,CASSGKNTEAFF,TGTGCCAGCAGTGGTAAGAACACTGAAGCTTTCTTT
NA,TRBJ2-5,TRBD2,TRBV6-1,CASTPLAGYQETQYF,TGTGCCAGCACCCCCCTAGCGGGATACCAAGAGACCCAGTACTTC
few,TRBJ2-7,NA,TRBV7-2,CASSARQVYEQYF,TGTGCCAGCAGCGCAAGACAGGTCTACGAGCAGTACTTC
many,TRBJ2-5,NA,TRBV4-2,CASGPQGGAKTQYF,TGTGCCAGCGGACCCCAAGGGGGTGCGAAGACCCAGTACTTC
NA,TRBJ2-1,TRBD1,TRBV18,CASSGGQGRNEQFF,TGTGCCAGCTCAGGAGGACAGGGGAGGAATGAGCAGTTCTTC
many,TRBJ1-6,TRBD1,TRBV7-3,CASSAGGQGRSPLHF,TGTGCCAGCAGCGCTGGGGGACAGGGCCGTTCACCCCTCCACTTT
NA,TRBJ1-1,NA,TRBV10-2,CASSPLDTEAFF,TGCGCCAGCAGCCCGTTAGATACTGAAGCTTTCTTT
NA,TRBJ1-5,NA,TRBV6-6,CASRYSTSPLSSNQPQHF,TGTGCCAGCAGGTACTCGACAAGCCCTCTTTCGAGCAATCAGCCCCAGCATTTT
few,TRBJ2-7,NA,TRBV15,CATSPGTAYEQYF,TGTGCCACCAGTCCTGGTACGGCCTACGAGCAGTACTTC
few,TRBJ2-6,NA,TRBV2,CASLRRTLTPGANVLTF,TGTGCCAGCCTACGGAGGACCCTAACCCCTGGGGCCAACGTCCTGACTTTC
NA,TRBJ1-1,TRBD1,TRBV3-1,CASSQAGGTPEAFF,TGTGCCAGCAGCCAGGCAGGGGGGACTCCTGAAGCTTTCTTT
NA,TRBJ2-5,TRBD1,TRBV7-9,CASRPTGGGETQYF,TGTGCCAGCAGACCAACAGGGGGCGGAGAGACCCAGTACTTC
NA,TRBJ2-1,TRBD2,TRBV5-1,CASSFTGGSYNEQFF,TGCGCCAGCAGCTTCACGGGGGGCTCCTACAATGAGCAGTTCTTC
NA,TRBJ2-7,TRBD1,TRBV14,CASSQDPGQGTYEQYF,TGTGCCAGCAGCCAAGATCCCGGACAGGGGACCTACGAGCAGTACTTC
NA,TRBJ2-7,TRBD2,TRBV5-1,CASRRGDSYEQYF,TGCGCCAGCAGGCGGGGGGACTCCTACGAGCAGTACTTC
few,TRBJ2-7,NA,TRBV27,CASSLSLGASGYEQYF,TGTGCCAGCAGTTTATCTTTGGGGGCATCCGGCTACGAGCAGTACTTC
NA,TRBJ1-5,TRBD1,TRBV6-2/TRBV6-3,CASSYDRGHQPQHF,TGTGCCAGCAGCTACGACAGGGGCCATCAGCCCCAGCATTTT
few,TRBJ2-5,NA,TRBV7-9,CASSFTRGSGTQYF,TGTGCCAGCAGCTTCACTCGGGGGTCGGGGACCCAGTACTTC
few,TRBJ2-4,NA,TRBV11-2,CASSLTRENIQYF,TGTGCCAGCAGCTTAACCAGGGAAAACATTCAGTACTTC
few,TRBJ2-5,NA,TRBV5-1,CASSRRPHQETQYF,TGCGCCAGCAGCCGCCGACCGCACCAAGAGACCCAGTACTTC
few,TRBJ2-6,NA,TRBV4-3,CASSQDPGPGANVLTF,TGCGCCAGCAGCCAAGATCCGGGCCCTGGGGCCAACGTCCTGACTTTC
NA,TRBJ1-1,NA,TRBV3-1,CASSQQGWVTEAFF,TGTGCCAGCAGCCAGCAGGGGTGGGTCACTGAAGCTTTCTTT